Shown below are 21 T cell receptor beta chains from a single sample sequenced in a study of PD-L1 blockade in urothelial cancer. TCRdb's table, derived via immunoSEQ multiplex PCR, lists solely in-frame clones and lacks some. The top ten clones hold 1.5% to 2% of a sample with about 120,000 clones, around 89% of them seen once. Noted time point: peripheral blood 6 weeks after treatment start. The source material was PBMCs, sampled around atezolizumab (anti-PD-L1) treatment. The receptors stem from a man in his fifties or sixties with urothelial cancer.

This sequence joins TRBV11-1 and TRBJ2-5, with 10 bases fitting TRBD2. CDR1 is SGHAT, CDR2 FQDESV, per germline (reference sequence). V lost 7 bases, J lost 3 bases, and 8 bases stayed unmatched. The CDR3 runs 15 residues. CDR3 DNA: TGTGCCAGCACCCGGGGGCTAGCGGGAGAAGAGACCCAGTACTTC. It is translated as CASTRGLAGEETQYF.

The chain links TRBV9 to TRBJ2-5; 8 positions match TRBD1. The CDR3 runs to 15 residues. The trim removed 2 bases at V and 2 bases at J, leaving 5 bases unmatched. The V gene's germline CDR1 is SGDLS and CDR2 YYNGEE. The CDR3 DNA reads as TGTGCCAGCAGCGTTGGATACAGGGGGCAAGAGACCCAGTACTTC. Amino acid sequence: CASSVGYRGQETQYF.

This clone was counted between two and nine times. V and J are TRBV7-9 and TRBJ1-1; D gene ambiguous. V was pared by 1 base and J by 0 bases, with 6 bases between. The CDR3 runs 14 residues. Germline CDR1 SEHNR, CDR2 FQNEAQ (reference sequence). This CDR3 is CASSLGQLNTEAFF. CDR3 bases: TGTGCCAGCAGCTTAGGACAACTGAACACTGAAGCTTTCTTT. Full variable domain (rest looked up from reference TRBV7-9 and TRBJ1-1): DTGVSQNPRHKITKRGQNVTFRCDPISEHNRLYWYRQTLGQGPEFLTYFQNEAQLEKSRLLSDRFSAERPKGSFSTLEIQRTEQGDSAMYLCASSLGQLNTEAFFGQGTRLTVV.

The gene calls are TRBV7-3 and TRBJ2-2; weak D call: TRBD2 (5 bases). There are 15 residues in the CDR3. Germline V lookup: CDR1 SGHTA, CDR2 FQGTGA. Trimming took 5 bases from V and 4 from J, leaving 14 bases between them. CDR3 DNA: TGTGCCAGCAGCCCTCGTTCCCGGGGCACCGGGGAGCTGTTTTTT. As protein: CASSPRSRGTGELFF.

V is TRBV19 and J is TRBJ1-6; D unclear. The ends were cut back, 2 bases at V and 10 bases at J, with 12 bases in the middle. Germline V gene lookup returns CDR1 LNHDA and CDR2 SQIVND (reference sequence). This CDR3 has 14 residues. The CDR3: CASSIRRERSPLHF. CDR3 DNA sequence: TGTGCCAGTAGTATAAGGAGGGAGCGGTCACCCCTCCACTTT.

This CDR3 reads CASRDRVLNQPQHF. Here the CDR3 DNA reads TGTGCCAGTAGGGACAGGGTCCTGAATCAGCCCCAGCATTTT. This sequence joins TRBV19 and TRBJ1-5; 8 bases map to TRBD1. CDR3 size: 14 residues. Trimming removed 6 bases from V and 4 bases from J; junction bases left unmatched: 5. The germline CDR1 and CDR2 sequences are LNHDA and SQIVND (reference sequence).

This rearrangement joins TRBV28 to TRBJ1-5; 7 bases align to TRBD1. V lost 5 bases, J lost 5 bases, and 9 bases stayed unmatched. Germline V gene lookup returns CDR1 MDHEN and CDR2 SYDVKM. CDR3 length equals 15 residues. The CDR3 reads CASSVDLQGHQPQHF. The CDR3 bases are TGTGCCAGCAGTGTCGACTTACAGGGGCATCAGCCCCAGCATTTT.

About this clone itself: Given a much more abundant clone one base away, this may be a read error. The CDR3 sequence is CASSPGTGYGYTF. DNA for the CDR3: TGCGCCAGCAGCCCCGGGACAGGGTATGGCTACACCTTC. The rearrangement links TRBV5-1 to TRBJ1-2; 9 bases map to TRBD1. The CDR3 contains 13 residues. With 4 bases clipped from V and 5 bases from J, the junction kept 3 bases outside the gene matches. The germline CDR1 and CDR2 sequences are SGHRS and YFSETQ.

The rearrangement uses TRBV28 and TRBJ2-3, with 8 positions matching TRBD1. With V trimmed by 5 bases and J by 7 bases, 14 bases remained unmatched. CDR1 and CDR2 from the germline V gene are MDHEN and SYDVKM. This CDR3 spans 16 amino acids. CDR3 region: CASSGSWGQAHYTQYF. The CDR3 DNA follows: TGTGCCAGCAGTGGCAGCTGGGGACAGGCCCATTATACGCAGTATTTT.

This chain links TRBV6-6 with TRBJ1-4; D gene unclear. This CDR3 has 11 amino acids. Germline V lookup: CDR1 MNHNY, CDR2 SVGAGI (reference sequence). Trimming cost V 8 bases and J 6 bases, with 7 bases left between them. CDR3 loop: CASGLYEKLFF. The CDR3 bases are TGTGCCAGCGGACTGTATGAAAAACTGTTTTTT.

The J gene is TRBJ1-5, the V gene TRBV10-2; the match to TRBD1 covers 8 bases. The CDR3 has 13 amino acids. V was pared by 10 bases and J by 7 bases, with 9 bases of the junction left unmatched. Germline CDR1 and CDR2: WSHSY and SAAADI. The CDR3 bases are TGCGCCACAGGGTCAGGGGGCTGGCAGCCCCAGCATTTT. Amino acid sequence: CATGSGGWQPQHF.

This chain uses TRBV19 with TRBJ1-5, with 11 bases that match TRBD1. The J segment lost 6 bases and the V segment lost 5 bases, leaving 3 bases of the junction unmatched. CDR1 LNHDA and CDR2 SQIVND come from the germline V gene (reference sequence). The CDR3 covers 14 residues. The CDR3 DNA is TGTGCCAGTAGTGGGACAGGGGGGACTCAGCCCCAGCATTTT. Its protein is CASSGTGGTQPQHF.

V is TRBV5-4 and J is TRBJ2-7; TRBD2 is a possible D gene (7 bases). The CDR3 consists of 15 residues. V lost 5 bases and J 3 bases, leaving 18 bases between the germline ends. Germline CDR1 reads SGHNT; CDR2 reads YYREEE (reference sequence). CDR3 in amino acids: CASRWGGPQNYEQYF. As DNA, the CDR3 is TGTGCCAGCAGGTGGGGGGGGCCCCAAAACTACGAGCAGTACTTC.

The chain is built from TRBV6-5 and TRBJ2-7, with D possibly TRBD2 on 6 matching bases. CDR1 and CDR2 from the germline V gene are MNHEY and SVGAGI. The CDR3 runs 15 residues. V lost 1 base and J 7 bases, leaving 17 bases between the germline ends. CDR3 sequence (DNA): TGTGCCAGCAGTTACTTCGGAGCTGGGGCGGGGGAGCAGTACTTC. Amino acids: CASSYFGAGAGEQYF.

In DNA, the CDR3 is TGTGCCGGACATGGGGGGGCTAACTATGGCTACACCTTC. As protein: CAGHGGANYGYTF. The chain combines TRBV2 with TRBJ1-2; the D gene is possibly TRBD1 (5 bases). V lost 11 bases and J lost 0, with 13 bases in between. The CDR3 consists of 13 residues. Germline CDR1 is SNHLY and CDR2 is FYNNEI.

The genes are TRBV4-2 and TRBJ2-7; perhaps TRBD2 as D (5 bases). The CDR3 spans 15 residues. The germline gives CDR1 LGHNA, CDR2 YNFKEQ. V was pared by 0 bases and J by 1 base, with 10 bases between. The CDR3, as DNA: TGTGCCAGCAGCCAAGATCTAGGACTTTCCTACGAGCAGTACTTC. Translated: CASSQDLGLSYEQYF.

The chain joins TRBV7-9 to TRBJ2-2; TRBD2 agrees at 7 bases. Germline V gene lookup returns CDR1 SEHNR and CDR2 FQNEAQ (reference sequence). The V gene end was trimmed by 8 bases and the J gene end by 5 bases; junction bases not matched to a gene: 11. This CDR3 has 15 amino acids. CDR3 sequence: CASRDGVSGTGELFF. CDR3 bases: TGTGCCAGCCGGGACGGGGTTAGCGGGACCGGGGAGCTGTTTTTT.

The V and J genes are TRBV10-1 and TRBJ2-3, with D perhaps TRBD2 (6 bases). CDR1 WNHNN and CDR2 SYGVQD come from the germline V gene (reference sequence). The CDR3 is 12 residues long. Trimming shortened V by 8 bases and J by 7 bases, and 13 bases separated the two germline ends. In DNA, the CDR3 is TGCGCCAGCTCCGAAGGAGGGAATACGCAGTATTTT. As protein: CASSEGGNTQYF.

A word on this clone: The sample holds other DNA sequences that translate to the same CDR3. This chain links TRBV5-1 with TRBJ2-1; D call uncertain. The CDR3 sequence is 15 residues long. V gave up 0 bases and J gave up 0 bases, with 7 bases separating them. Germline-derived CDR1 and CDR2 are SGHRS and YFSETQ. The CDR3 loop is CASSLGHSSYNEQFF. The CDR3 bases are TGCGCCAGCAGCTTGGGACACTCCTCCTACAATGAGCAGTTCTTC.

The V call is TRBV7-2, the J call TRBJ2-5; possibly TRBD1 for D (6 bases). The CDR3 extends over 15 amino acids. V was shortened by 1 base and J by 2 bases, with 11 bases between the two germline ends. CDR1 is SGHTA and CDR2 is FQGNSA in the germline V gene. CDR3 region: CASSLVDRLQETQYF. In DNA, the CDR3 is TGTGCCAGCAGCTTAGTAGACAGGCTACAAGAGACCCAGTACTTC.

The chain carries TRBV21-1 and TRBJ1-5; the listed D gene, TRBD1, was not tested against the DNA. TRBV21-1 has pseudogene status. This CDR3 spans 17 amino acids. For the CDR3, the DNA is TGTGCCAGCAGCCAACTAACGGACAGGGGAAGAGGTCAGCCCCAGCATTTT. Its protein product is CASSQLTDRGRGQPQHF.